The clone carrying this TCR beta chain was counted once. This sample is part of a study of cytomegalovirus exposure and HLA in healthy donors. Germline V gives CDR1 KGHSH, CDR2 LQKENI. The V and J ends lost 2 bases and 0 bases, in that order; junction bases with no gene match: 5. This CDR3 region has 16 residues. Amplification used 60 Vbeta primers and 13 Jbeta primers. Assay used: immunoSEQ multiplex PCR; TCRdb lists only in-frame clones, some missing. The table lists about 99,000 clones, roughly 80% of them singletons. This receptor was taken from a woman aged 40 to 50 in good health and CMV-seronegative. This rearrangement joins TRBV18 to TRBJ2-7, with 9 bases identical to TRBD2. The sequencing sample was made of PBMCs. The CDR3 region is CASSPGLAGISYEQYF. CDR3 in DNA: TGTGCCAGCTCACCAGGTCTAGCGGGGATCTCCTACGAGCAGTACTTC.